This T cell receptor (beta chain) originates from a study of beta chain features in type 1 diabetes. Study-wide results and limits: Shorter TCRB CDR3s, moderately but significantly so, marked every one of the four CD4+ subsets in Type 1 diabetes patients.

Worth noting for this clone: Its target is not known.

The authors obtained over 95% purity in all sorted populations. Germline V gene sequence: CDR1 MGHRA, CDR2 YSYEKL. Trimming at V came to 4 bases and at J to 6 bases, leaving 6 bases not matched to a gene. The CDR3 consists of 14 residues. Of the isolated RNA, all was reverse transcribed, and so the sequenced material was expressed TCRB transcripts. The table came from immunoSEQ multiplex PCR; TCRdb's copy has only in-frame clones and leaves some out. The sample yields approximately 360,000 clones, around 13% seen once. The chain joins TRBV4-1 to TRBJ1-2, with TRBD1 identical over 9 bases. Sequencing was done on a sample of naive CD4+ T cells from blood. The TCR comes from a woman between 18 and 29 years old with type 1 diabetes. For the CDR3, the DNA is TGCGCCAGCAGCCGAGGACAGGGGCGGGATGGCTACACCTTC. Its translation is CASSRGQGRDGYTF.